This TCR beta chain was sequenced in a study of T cell responses to AZD1222 COVID-19 vaccine. Libraries were prepared by immunoSEQ multiplex PCR; TCRdb keeps only in-frame clonotypes and omits some of them. The table has around 180,000 clones, 85% to 90% seen once. CDR3 length: 14 residues. With 2 bases removed from V and 5 bases from J, the gap between germline ends came to 12 bases. In germline, CDR1 is SGHVS, CDR2 FQNEAQ. Findings and limits, study-wide: Every sample of the repertoires postdated the peak T cell response. Seropositive AZD1222 recipients at baseline numbered only 5 to 7. Variant regions that are unmutated are reportedly the target of nearly half of spike-specific TCRs. Donors were mostly white British, more females; clonal diversity possibly underestimated.

This clone is a singleton in its sample. Antigen: not known. This rearrangement joins TRBV7-8 to TRBJ1-1; the D gene is possibly TRBD1 (6 bases). The sample consisted of peripheral blood, taken on day 0 of MenACWY control vaccination. This sequence was found in an adult in good health. The CDR3 sequence: CASSLYRDGTEAFF. CDR3 bases: TGTGCCAGCAGCTTATACAGGGACGGAACTGAAGCTTTCTTT.